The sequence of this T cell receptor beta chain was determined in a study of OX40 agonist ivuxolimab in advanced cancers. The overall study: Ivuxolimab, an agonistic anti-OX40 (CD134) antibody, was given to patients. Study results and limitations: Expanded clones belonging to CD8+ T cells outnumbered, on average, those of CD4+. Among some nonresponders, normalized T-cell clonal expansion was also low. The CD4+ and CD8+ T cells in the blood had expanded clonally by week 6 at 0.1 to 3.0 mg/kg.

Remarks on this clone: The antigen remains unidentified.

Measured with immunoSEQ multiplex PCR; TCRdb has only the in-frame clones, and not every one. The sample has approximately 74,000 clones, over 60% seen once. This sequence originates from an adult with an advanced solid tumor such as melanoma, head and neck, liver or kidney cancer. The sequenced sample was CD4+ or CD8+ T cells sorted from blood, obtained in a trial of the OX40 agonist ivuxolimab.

The CDR3 spells CASSTAREQYF. The DNA of the CDR3 is TGTGCCAGTAGTACGGCGAGGGAGCAGTACTTC. J is TRBJ2-7 and V is TRBV19; the D is unclear. V lost 4 bases, J lost 7 bases, and 8 bases lay in between. The CDR3 has 11 amino acids. Germline CDR1 LNHDA, CDR2 SQIVND (reference sequence).